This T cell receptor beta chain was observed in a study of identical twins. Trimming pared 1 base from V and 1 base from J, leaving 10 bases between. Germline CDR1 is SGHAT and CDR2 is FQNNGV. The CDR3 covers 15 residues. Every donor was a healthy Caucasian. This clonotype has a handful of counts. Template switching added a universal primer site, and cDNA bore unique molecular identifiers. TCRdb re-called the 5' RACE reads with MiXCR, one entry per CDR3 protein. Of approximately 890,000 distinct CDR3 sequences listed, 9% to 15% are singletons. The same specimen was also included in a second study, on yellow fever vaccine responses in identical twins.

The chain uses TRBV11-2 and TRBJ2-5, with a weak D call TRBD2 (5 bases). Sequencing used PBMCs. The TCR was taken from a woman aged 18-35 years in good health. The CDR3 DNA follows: TGTGCCAGCAGCTTAGGGACTCCGGTCCAAGAGACCCAGTACTTC. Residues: CASSLGTPVQETQYF.